The 23 T cell receptor beta chains given below trace back to one sample, sequenced in a study of blood T cell repertoires in COVID-19. The table came from immunoSEQ multiplex PCR; TCRdb's copy has only in-frame clones and leaves some out. The sample has 250,000 to 400,000 clones; about 91% are singletons. Source material: peripheral blood. Receptor source: a woman in her 30s with COVID-19, enrolled during active disease.

The chain links TRBV24-1 to TRBJ2-2; the D is unclear. Germline V CDR1 and CDR2: KGHDR, SFDVKD. Trimming stripped 3 bases from V and 6 bases from J, with 7 bases between. CDR3 size: 13 residues. The CDR3 nucleotides are TGTGCCACCAGTGATACAATCGCCGGGGAGCTGTTTTTT. Amino acids: CATSDTIAGELFF.

The genes are TRBV5-5 and TRBJ1-1; 8 bases map to TRBD1. Per the germline V gene, CDR1 is SGHKS and CDR2 is YYEKEE (reference sequence). Trimming removed 0 bases from V and 5 bases from J; junction bases left unmatched: 6. There are 15 residues in the CDR3. The CDR3, as DNA: TGTGCCAGCAGCTTGGCCGGGACAGGAGGAACTGAAGCTTTCTTT. Its translation: CASSLAGTGGTEAFF. Combining the CDR3 with reference TRBV5-5 and TRBJ1-1 gives the whole variable domain DAGVTQSPTHLIKTRGQQVTLRCSPISGHKSVSWYQQVLGQGPQFIFQYYEKEERGRGNFPDRFSARQFPNYSSELNVNALLLGDSALYLCASSLAGTGGTEAFFGQGTRLTVV.

V gene TRBV6-1 combines with J gene TRBJ1-1; TRBD1 matches 9 bases. The CDR3 covers 14 residues. Trimming cost V 2 bases and J 3 bases; bases outside gene matches: 1. Germline assignment: CDR1 MNHNS and CDR2 SASEGT. The CDR3 nucleotides are TGTGCCAGCAGTGAAACAGGGGGCTACACTGAAGCTTTCTTT. Amino acids: CASSETGGYTEAFF.

V usage is TRBV3-1 (or the pseudogene TRBV3-2) and J usage is TRBJ1-2, with 10 nucleotides matching TRBD1. V lost 2 bases to trimming and J lost 8 bases; unmatched junction nucleotides: 5. This CDR3 has 14 amino acids. Germline V gene data show CDR1 as LGHDT and CDR2 as YNNKEL (reference sequence). This CDR3 is CASSQRQGAGGYTF. The DNA of the CDR3 is TGTGCCAGCAGCCAAAGACAGGGGGCGGGAGGCTACACCTTC.

The chain employs TRBV5-6 and TRBJ2-7; TRBD1 matches 7 bases. The germline V gene encodes CDR1 SGHDT and CDR2 YYEEEE. The CDR3 is made up of 14 amino acids. V trimming: 4 bases; J trimming: 2 bases; junction bases outside the gene matches: 6. CDR3 nucleotides: TGTGCCAGCAGCACACGGGGACAGACCTACGAGCAGTACTTC. Encoded protein: CASSTRGQTYEQYF.

This clone was detected only once. The junction departs from the called germline gene at one end, perhaps through a read error. The rearrangement links TRBV12-3 or TRBV12-4 to TRBJ1-3; D possibly corresponds to TRBD1 (6 bases). CDR3 length: 12 amino acids. The CDR3: CASSPTGHGRDF. In DNA, the CDR3 is TGTGCCAGCAGCCCCACGGGACACGGCCGCGATTTT.

The V gene is TRBV6-4, the J gene TRBJ1-4; D gene unclear. This CDR3 is built from 15 residues. Trimming removed 7 bases from V and 8 bases from J, with 20 bases in between. Per germline, CDR1 MRHNA and CDR2 SNTAGT. The CDR3 DNA reads TGTGCCAGCAACCCACCGGCAGGCTTCAGGGAAAAACTGTTTTTT. It is translated as CASNPPAGFREKLFF.

This clone was counted a single time. The chain carries TRBV4-1 and TRBJ1-3, with a weak D call TRBD1 (6 bases). This CDR3 region has 17 residues. V lost 3 bases and J lost 4, with 19 bases in between. Germline CDR1 is MGHRA and CDR2 is YSYEKL. The CDR3 reads CASSQWATGPSGNTIYF. The CDR3 DNA is TGCGCCAGCAGCCAGTGGGCTACAGGGCCGTCCGGAAACACCATATATTTT.

The chain is built from TRBV5-4 and TRBJ1-4; D may be TRBD1 (6 bases). The CDR3 has 16 residues. V was cut by 4 bases and J by 8 bases, with 21 bases left in between. CDR1 is SGHNT, CDR2 YYREEE, per germline (reference sequence). This CDR3 reads CASSPGPGATGEKLFF. CDR3 DNA: TGTGCCAGCAGCCCGGGCCCAGGTGCGACAGGCGAAAAACTGTTTTTT.

Remarks on this clone: This sample includes further DNA sequences coding for the same CDR3. The DNA for the CDR3 is TGCAGTGCTAGTGACCCGGGACAGGGAGACTACACTGAAGCTTTCTTT. It yields the protein CSASDPGQGDYTEAFF. The chain combines TRBV20-1 with TRBJ1-1, with 9 bases lining up with TRBD1. With V trimmed by 3 bases and J by 3 bases, 11 bases remained unmatched. Germline CDR1 reads DFQATT; CDR2 reads SNEGSKA (reference sequence). This CDR3 is 16 amino acids long.

Here the CDR3 reads CASSSYTTDTQYF. CDR3 in DNA: TGTGCCAGCAGCTCCTATACCACAGATACGCAGTATTTT. This rearrangement joins TRBV13 to TRBJ2-3; D remains unclear. Per the germline V gene, CDR1 is PRHDT and CDR2 is FYEKMQ (reference sequence). V lost 4 bases and J lost 2, with 7 bases in between. The CDR3 extends over 13 amino acids.

The rearrangement uses TRBV28 and TRBJ1-1, with D tentatively TRBD1 (6 bases). The V gene lost 4 bases and the J gene lost 5 bases, with 11 bases spanning the gap. This CDR3 region has 13 residues. CDR1 and CDR2 from the germline V gene are MDHEN and SYDVKM. The DNA of the CDR3 is TGTGCCAGCAGTTGGGAAGGGGGAACTGAAGCTTTCTTT. This gives the protein CASSWEGGTEAFF.

This clone was observed once. V and J are TRBV7-8 and TRBJ1-5; 7 bases match TRBD1. J was trimmed by 4 bases and V by 1 base; bases with no gene match: 4. In germline, CDR1 is SGHVS, CDR2 FQNEAQ. This CDR3 region has 15 residues. The CDR3 coding sequence is TGTGCCAGCAGCTTAGACAGGGGCGATAATCAGCCCCAGCATTTT. Translated, it gives CASSLDRGDNQPQHF.

This chain uses TRBV10-3 with TRBJ1-5; no firm D call. Trimming left V 10 bases short and J 2 bases short, with 12 bases between. Per the germline V gene, CDR1 is ENHRY and CDR2 is SYGVKD. The CDR3 sequence is 13 residues long. CDR3 sequence reads: CASAGVGNQPQHF. The CDR3, as DNA: TGTGCCAGCGCCGGGGTTGGCAATCAGCCCCAGCATTTT.

V usage is TRBV18 and J usage is TRBJ2-3; 7 nucleotides agree with TRBD2. V dropped 1 base and J dropped 2; count of bases not matched to a gene: 12. Germline V gives CDR1 KGHSH, CDR2 LQKENI. This CDR3 is 18 amino acids long. The CDR3 region has the DNA TGTGCCAGCTCACCACTTGGAGTTCGGGGAGGGTTCACAGATACGCAGTATTTT. It is translated as CASSPLGVRGGFTDTQYF.

V usage is TRBV5-1 and J usage is TRBJ1-6, with 7 bases fitting TRBD1. The CDR3 consists of 14 residues. CDR1 and CDR2 (germline): SGHRS, YFSETQ. Trimming at V came to 8 bases and at J to 6 bases, leaving 8 bases not matched to a gene. The CDR3 reads CASSMGQTNSPLHF. Written as DNA, the CDR3 is TGCGCCAGTAGTATGGGACAGACTAATTCACCCCTCCACTTT.

The table lists this clone with a count of one. The rearrangement links TRBV27 to TRBJ1-1, with a weak D call TRBD1 (5 bases). In germline, CDR1 is MNHEY, CDR2 SMNVEV (reference sequence). CDR3 length: 15 residues. V lost 7 bases and J 4 bases, leaving 19 bases between the germline ends. CDR3 region: CASTTGWGRGTEAFF. The CDR3 DNA reads as TGTGCCAGCACGACCGGGTGGGGCAGAGGCACTGAAGCTTTCTTT.

This chain links TRBV6-2 or TRBV6-3 with TRBJ2-7; a possible D gene is TRBD1 (6 bases). The CDR3 has 18 residues. Germline V gives CDR1 MNHEY, CDR2 SVGEGT. With 0 bases removed from V and 7 bases from J, the gap between germline ends came to 25 bases. The CDR3 spells CASSYSTGVVAGGGEQYF. CDR3 nucleotide sequence: TGTGCCAGCAGTTACTCGACAGGTGTGGTGGCAGGAGGTGGGGAGCAGTACTTC.

The chain has TRBV11-2 and TRBJ2-3; a weak D match, TRBD1 (6 bases). The CDR3 totals 15 residues. Trimming cost V 4 bases and J 3 bases, with 14 bases left between them. Germline V gene data show CDR1 as SGHAT and CDR2 as FQNNGV. The chain's CDR3 is CASSSPQGYTDTQYF. DNA of the CDR3: TGTGCCAGCAGCTCCCCCCAGGGGTATACAGATACGCAGTATTTT.

The chain couples TRBV6-1 to TRBJ2-7; D call uncertain. Germline lookup yields CDR1 MNHNS and CDR2 SASEGT. V lost 2 bases and J 0 bases, leaving 5 bases between the germline ends. CDR3 size: 13 residues. CDR3 bases: TGTGCCAGCAGTGAACCCTCCTCCTACGAGCAGTACGTC. Translating gives CASSEPSSYEQYV.

CDR3 sequence (DNA): TGCGCCAGCAGCCTTAGGACAGGTCCCTACGAGCAGTACTTC. Amino acid sequence: CASSLRTGPYEQYF. The V call is TRBV5-1, the J call TRBJ2-7; 7 bases line up with TRBD1. Trimming at V came to 4 bases and at J to 2 bases, leaving 6 bases not matched to a gene. Germline loops: CDR1 SGHRS, CDR2 YFSETQ. The CDR3 sequence is 14 residues long.

The chain joins TRBV5-6 to TRBJ2-5; TRBD2 matches at 8 bases. The CDR3 totals 15 residues. V shed 2 bases and J 13 bases; nucleotides not matched to a gene: 16. The germline gives CDR1 SGHDT, CDR2 YYEEEE. For the CDR3, the DNA is TGTGCCAGCAGCTTTATGGATAGTAGCGGGGACCGACGGTACTTC. Translating gives CASSFMDSSGDRRYF.

This chain links TRBV10-3 with TRBJ1-1, with 9 nucleotides matching TRBD1. The ends lost 11 bases at V and 6 bases at J; junction bases unmatched: 16. Germline V gene data show CDR1 as ENHRY and CDR2 as SYGVKD. The CDR3 is 15 residues long. The CDR3, as DNA: TGTGCCGTTACCAGAGGGACAGGGCTTTACGCTGAAGCTTTCTTT. This codes for CAVTRGTGLYAEAFF.